This T cell receptor beta chain was sequenced in a study of T cells after yellow fever vaccination. Study background: Researchers used SMART-Seq v4 Ultra Low Input to prepare fractions that had low cell numbers.

TCRdb reanalysed the 5' RACE reads using MiXCR and keeps one entry per CDR3 protein. The sample has a few hundred thousand distinct CDR3 sequences; 7% to 9% are singletons. Overall study results and limits: Secondary responses were weaker yet peaked faster, day 5 versus 15.

The V and J ends lost 6 bases and 4 bases respectively, with 18 bases between them. The germline V gene encodes CDR1 SGHTA and CDR2 FQGNSA. CDR3 size: 15 residues. A remark on this clonotype: Its specificity is not known.

Sequenced here: PBMCs, sampled 45 days after the first yellow fever vaccination. The chain has TRBV7-2 and TRBJ2-5; D might be TRBD1 (5 bases). The receptor's source is a man between 18 and 35 years old who received the YFV17D yellow fever vaccine. The CDR3 region is CASSSTRQSGETQYF. The CDR3 nucleotides read TGTGCCAGCAGTTCAACCCGACAGAGTGGAGAGACCCAGTACTTC.